These T cell receptor beta chains were read from a single sample in a study of T cell repertoires in cytomegalovirus infection. MiXCR, run by TCRdb on the reads, gives a single entry per CDR3 protein. This table holds about 830,000 distinct CDR3 sequences, about 31% found once. Which antigens these TCRs recognize remains unknown. The starting material was cultured CD8+ T cells from PBMCs, obtained from culture after CMV antigen stimulation. The receptors originated from a human donor in good health (CMV status not recorded). Some clones in this sample may be carry-over from other donors' samples. Both conserved end residues are part of each CDR3. Fields, in order: V gene, J gene, D gene, clone size, CDR3 protein, CDR3 DNA. D genes are given only for firm matches. Size tells how often a clone was seen (once, few, many) or the class of an expanded clone, and some rows leave it out.

>TRBV5-4|TRBJ2-3|NA|few
CASRSRGSTDTQYF
TGTGCCAGCAGGTCCAGGGGTAGCACAGATACGCAGTATTTT
>TRBV14|TRBJ2-1|NA|NA
CANSQSEGNEQFF
TGTGCCAACAGCCAAAGCGAGGGCAATGAGCAGTTCTTC
>TRBV19|TRBJ2-6|NA|many
CASSPDGSGANVLTF
TGTGCCAGTAGCCCGGACGGCTCTGGGGCCAACGTCCTGACTTTC
>TRBV5-5|TRBJ1-1|NA|NA
CASSLSAGLMNTEAFF
TGTGCCAGCAGCTTGTCTGCGGGCCTAATGAACACTGAAGCTTTCTTT
>TRBV6-2/TRBV6-3|TRBJ2-1|NA|few
CASTPRGGGYNEQFF
TGTGCCAGCACCCCGAGGGGGGGCGGGTACAATGAGCAGTTCTTC
>TRBV29-1|TRBJ1-1|NA|once
CSVEDGDFMNTEAFF
TGCAGCGTTGAAGATGGGGACTTCATGAACACTGAAGCTTTCTTT
>TRBV7-6|TRBJ1-2|TRBD1|many
CASSPRITGGEDGYTF
TGTGCCAGCAGCCCGAGGATTACAGGGGGCGAGGACGGCTACACCTTC
>TRBV29-1|TRBJ1-2|NA|NA
CSVILEGHYGYTF
TGCAGCGTCATCCTGGAGGGCCACTATGGCTACACCTTC
>TRBV6-6|TRBJ2-4|NA|NA
CAIGPDKNIQYF
TGTGCCATAGGGCCTGACAAAAACATTCAGTACTTC
>TRBV7-6|TRBJ2-3|TRBD1|many
CASSPGTGFTDTQYF
TGTGCCAGCAGTCCCGGGACAGGGTTTACAGATACGCAGTATTTT
>TRBV11-1|TRBJ2-1|NA|NA
CASREQGKSRYNEQFF
TGTGCCAGCCGGGAACAGGGTAAGAGTCGGTACAATGAGCAGTTCTTC
>TRBV7-9|TRBJ2-3|NA|many
CASSPPVLTGADTQYF
TGTGCCAGCAGCCCCCCCGTCCTTACGGGAGCAGATACGCAGTATTTT
>TRBV27|TRBJ1-4|NA|few
CASSFGGAGEKLFF
TGTGCCAGCAGTTTTGGGGGGGCAGGGGAAAAACTGTTTTTT
>TRBV24-1|TRBJ2-1|TRBD2|NA
CATSDWGGGLYNEQFF
TGTGCCACCAGTGATTGGGGGGGGGGACTTTACAATGAGCAGTTCTTC
>TRBV7-9|TRBJ1-1|NA|many
CASSPVYEAFF
TGTGCCAGCAGCCCGGTGTATGAAGCTTTCTTT
>TRBV6-5|TRBJ2-1|TRBD1|few
CASRKGQGKNEQFF
TGTGCCAGCAGAAAGGGACAGGGCAAGAATGAGCAGTTCTTC
>TRBV27|TRBJ2-7|NA|NA
CASSLGRAPYEQYF
TGTGCCAGCAGTTTAGGCAGGGCACCCTACGAGCAGTACTTC
>TRBV28|TRBJ1-2|NA|few
CASRTRGGDGYTF
TGTGCCAGCAGGACGCGAGGGGGTGATGGCTACACCTTC
>TRBV7-6|TRBJ1-3|NA|few
CASSLAAGTRGRGTIYF
TGTGCCAGCAGCTTAGCCGCCGGGACGAGGGGCCGGGGCACCATATATTTT
>TRBV6-6|TRBJ2-7|TRBD2|NA
CASSFQAGGPWEQYF
TGTGCCAGCAGTTTCCAAGCGGGGGGGCCGTGGGAGCAGTACTTC
>TRBV27|TRBJ1-1|NA|NA
CASSLRGGREAFF
TGTGCCAGCAGTCTTAGGGGGGGAAGGGAAGCTTTCTTT
>TRBV7-6|TRBJ2-5|TRBD1|NA
CASSHPRAGGKRQETQYF
TGTGCCAGCAGCCACCCCCGGGCAGGGGGAAAGCGGCAAGAGACCCAGTACTTC
>TRBV15|TRBJ2-1|TRBD2|few
CATSTIERTSGGVNEQFF
TGTGCCACCAGCACTATTGAGAGGACTAGCGGGGGGGTTAATGAGCAGTTCTTC